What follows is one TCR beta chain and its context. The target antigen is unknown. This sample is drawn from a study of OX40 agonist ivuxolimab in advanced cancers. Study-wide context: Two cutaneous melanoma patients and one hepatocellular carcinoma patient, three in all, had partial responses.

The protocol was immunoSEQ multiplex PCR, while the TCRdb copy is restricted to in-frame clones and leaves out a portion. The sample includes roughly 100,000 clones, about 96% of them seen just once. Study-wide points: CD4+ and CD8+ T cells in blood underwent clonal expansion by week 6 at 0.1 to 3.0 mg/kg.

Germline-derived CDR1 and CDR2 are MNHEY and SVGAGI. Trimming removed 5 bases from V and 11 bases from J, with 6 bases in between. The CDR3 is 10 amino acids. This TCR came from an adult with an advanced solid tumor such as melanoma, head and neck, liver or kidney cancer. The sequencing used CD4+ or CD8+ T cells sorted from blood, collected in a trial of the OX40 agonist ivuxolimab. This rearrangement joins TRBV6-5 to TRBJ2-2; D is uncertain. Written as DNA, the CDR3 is TGTGCCAGCAGTGTACACGAGCTGTTTTTT. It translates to CASSVHELFF.